These T cell receptor beta chains were read from a single sample in a study of human T cells and chemical hapten exposure. TCRdb re-called the RACE reads through MiXCR, storing one row per CDR3 protein. The table includes roughly 380,000 distinct CDR3 sequences, under 6.5% detected once. The material was whole blood, obtained in connection with sensitization to the hapten diphenylcyclopropenone (DPC). Receptors originate from a woman between 18 and 30 years old with alopecia areata. Some clones in this sample may be carry-over from other donors' samples. The CDR3 runs from the conserved cysteine through the conserved F or W. D genes are given only for firm matches. Size tells how often a clone was seen (once, few, many) or the class of an expanded clone, and some rows leave it out.

j_call clone_size v_call d_call cdr3_aa cdr3_nt
TRBJ2-2 NA TRBV20-1 TRBD2 CSARTSGGTGELFF TGCAGTGCCCGGACTAGCGGGGGGACCGGGGAGCTGTTTTTT
TRBJ1-1 many TRBV3-1 NA CASSQDRGETEAFF TGTGCCAGCAGCCAAGATAGGGGGGAGACTGAAGCTTTCTTT
TRBJ1-1 few TRBV9 NA CASHEVLNTEAFF TGTGCCAGTCATGAGGTTTTGAACACTGAAGCTTTCTTT
TRBJ1-2 many TRBV10-3 NA CAISEGPADEYGYTF TGTGCCATCAGTGAGGGACCGGCAGACGAGTATGGCTACACCTTC
TRBJ1-3 many TRBV3-1 TRBD1 CASSLGTAMGNTIYF TGTGCCAGCAGCCTGGGGACAGCCATGGGAAACACCATATATTTT
TRBJ1-2 many TRBV5-1 NA CASSLAGVDGYTF TGCGCCAGCAGCTTGGCAGGGGTGGATGGCTACACCTTC
TRBJ2-1 many TRBV7-2 NA CASSFPTGEGSSYNEQFF TGTGCCAGCAGCTTCCCGACAGGGGAGGGAAGCTCCTACAATGAGCAGTTCTTC
TRBJ2-5 few TRBV7-6 TRBD1 CASSWGQGPETQYF TGTGCCAGCAGCTGGGGACAGGGGCCAGAGACCCAGTACTTC
TRBJ1-5 NA TRBV6-5 TRBD1 CASSPTGVQPQHF TGTGCCAGCAGTCCTACAGGGGTGCAGCCCCAGCATTTT
TRBJ1-1 NA TRBV6-2/TRBV6-3 NA CASSYSAGTEAFF TGTGCCAGCAGTTACTCGGCAGGGACTGAAGCTTTCTTT
TRBJ1-1 many TRBV4-2 NA CASSHQEGESTEAFF TGTGCCAGCAGCCATCAAGAGGGAGAGAGCACTGAAGCTTTCTTT
TRBJ1-2 many TRBV29-1 NA CSVERWGQDPGYTF TGCAGCGTTGAAAGGTGGGGCCAGGATCCGGGCTACACCTTC
TRBJ1-3 many TRBV12-3/TRBV12-4 TRBD1 CASTGGLNTIYF TGTGCCAGCACAGGGGGGCTAAACACCATATATTTT
TRBJ2-3 many TRBV27 NA CASRRATTDTQYF TGTGCCAGCCGGAGGGCCACTACAGATACGCAGTATTTT
TRBJ2-3 many TRBV20-1 TRBD2 CSAFQSGGGDTQYF TGCAGTGCCTTTCAAAGCGGGGGAGGGGATACGCAGTATTTT
TRBJ1-2 few TRBV7-9 NA CASSLFEYRTYGYTF TGTGCCAGCAGCTTATTCGAGTATAGAACCTATGGCTACACCTTC
TRBJ2-6 few TRBV5-1 NA CASSLGDESSGANVLTF TGCGCCAGCAGCTTGGGGGACGAGAGCTCTGGGGCCAACGTCCTGACTTTC
TRBJ1-1 few TRBV20-1 NA CSARDAGTPEAFF TGCAGTGCTAGAGATGCGGGGACCCCTGAAGCTTTCTTT
TRBJ1-2 few TRBV4-2 TRBD1 CASSPYEDRGPYYGYTF TGTGCCAGCAGCCCCTATGAGGACAGGGGGCCGTACTATGGCTACACCTTC
TRBJ2-7 NA TRBV28 NA CASGQFLGEQYF TGTGCCAGCGGACAGTTTCTAGGCGAGCAGTACTTC
TRBJ2-7 few TRBV20-1 NA CSAREDYEQYF TGCAGTGCTAGAGAGGACTACGAGCAGTACTTC
TRBJ1-5 NA TRBV7-9 TRBD1 CASSLGSGGSNQPQHF TGTGCCAGCAGCTTAGGGTCAGGGGGTAGCAATCAGCCCCAGCATTTT
TRBJ1-2 few TRBV12-2 NA CASRLVDRSYYGYTF TGTGCAAGTCGCTTAGTGGACAGGAGCTACTATGGCTACACCTTC
TRBJ2-1 many TRBV6-2/TRBV6-3 NA CASSYALHNEQFF TGTGCCAGCAGTTATGCACTCCATAATGAGCAGTTCTTC
TRBJ2-3 NA TRBV14 NA CASSQDAWGVTQYF TGTGCCAGCAGCCAAGATGCTTGGGGTGTTACGCAGTATTTT
TRBJ1-5 many TRBV20-1 TRBD1 CSASADRDPNQPQHF TGCAGTGCTAGTGCTGACAGGGATCCGAATCAGCCCCAGCATTTT
TRBJ1-1 few TRBV20-1 TRBD1 CSVGTGGLNTEAFF TGCAGTGTAGGGACAGGGGGACTGAACACTGAAGCTTTCTTT
TRBJ2-1 NA TRBV20-1 NA CSARTAYNEQFF TGCAGTGCGAGGACAGCCTACAATGAGCAGTTCTTC
TRBJ2-2 NA TRBV7-2 NA CASSFERVTGELFF TGTGCCAGCAGCTTCGAACGCGTCACCGGGGAGCTGTTTTTT